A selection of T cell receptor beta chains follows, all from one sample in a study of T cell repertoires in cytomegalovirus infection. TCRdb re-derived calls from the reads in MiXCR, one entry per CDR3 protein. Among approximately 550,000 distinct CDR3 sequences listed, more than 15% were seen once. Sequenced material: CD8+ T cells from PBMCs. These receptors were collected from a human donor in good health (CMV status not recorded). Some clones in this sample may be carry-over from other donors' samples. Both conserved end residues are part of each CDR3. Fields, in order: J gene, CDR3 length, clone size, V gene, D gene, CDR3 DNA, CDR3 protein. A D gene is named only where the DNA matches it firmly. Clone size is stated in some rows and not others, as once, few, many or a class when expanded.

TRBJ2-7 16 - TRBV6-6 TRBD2 TGTGCCAGCAGTCACGGATCTAGCGGGAGGGGTTACGAGCAGTACTTC CASSHGSSGRGYEQYF
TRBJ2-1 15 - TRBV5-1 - TGTGCCAGCAGCTTGTTCTCGACAGAGGGCAATGAGAAGTTCTTC CASSLFSTEGNEKFF
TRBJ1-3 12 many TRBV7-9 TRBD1 TGTGCCAGCAGCGGACAGGGGAACACCATATATTTT CASSGQGNTIYF
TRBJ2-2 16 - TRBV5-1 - TGCGCCAGCAGCTTTTCGCCCTCCCCGAACACCGGGGAGCTGTTTTTT CASSFSPSPNTGELFF
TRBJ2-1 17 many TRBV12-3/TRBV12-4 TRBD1 TGTGCCAGCAGTTCCTTACGGACAGGGGGGCCCTACAATGAGCAGTTCTTC CASSSLRTGGPYNEQFF
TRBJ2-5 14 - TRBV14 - TGTGCCAGCAGCCCTCATCAGGGGTGGGAGACCCAGTCCTTC CASSPHQGWETQSF
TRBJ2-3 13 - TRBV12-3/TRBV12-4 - TGTGCCAGCAGTTTAGTGACGATAGATACGCAGTATTTT CASSLVTIDTQYF
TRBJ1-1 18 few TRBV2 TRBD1 TGTGCCAGCCCCCAGGGACAGGGAACGGTATGGATGAACACTGAAGCTTTCTTT CASPQGQGTVWMNTEAFF
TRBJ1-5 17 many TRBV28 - TGTGCCAGCAGTTTAGTCGGGCAGGAAAGGATCAATCAGCCCCAGCATTTT CASSLVGQERINQPQHF
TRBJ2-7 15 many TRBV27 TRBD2 TGTGCCAGCAGTTTGGTACTAGCGGAGACGTACGAGCAGTACTTC CASSLVLAETYEQYF
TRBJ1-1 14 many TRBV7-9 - TGTGCCAGCAGAACCGACAGGTTGCTCACTGAAGCTTTCTTT CASRTDRLLTEAFF
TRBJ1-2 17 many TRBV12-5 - TGTGCTAGTGGTTTGGTACCGTGGGCAGCTTCTAACTATGGCTACACCTTC CASGLVPWAASNYGYTF
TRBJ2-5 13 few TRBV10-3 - TGTGCCATCAGTGAAGAAGGGGGAGAGACCCAGTACTTC CAISEEGGETQYF
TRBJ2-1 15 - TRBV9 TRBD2 TGTGCCAGCAACGGCGGGAGCCAAGTCTACAATGAGCAGTTCTTC CASNGGSQVYNEQFF
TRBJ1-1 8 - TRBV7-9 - TGTGCCAGCAGCTTAGACTTCTTT CASSLDFF
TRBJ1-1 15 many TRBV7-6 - TGTGCCAGCAGCTTGACGACAGGAATAAACACTGAAGCTTTCTTT CASSLTTGINTEAFF
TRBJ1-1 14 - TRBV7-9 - TGTGCCAGCACCACCGGGGGTATGAACACTGAAGCTTTCTTT CASTTGGMNTEAFF
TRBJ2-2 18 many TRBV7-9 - TGTGCCAGCAGCCTCAGGGGGGGCCTGTATACGAACACCGGGGAGCTGTTTTTT CASSLRGGLYTNTGELFF
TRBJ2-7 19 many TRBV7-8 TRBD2 TGTGCCAGCAGCCTAGGACTAGCGGGAGACACCTCAACCCTACGAGAGCAGTACTTC CASSLGLAGDTSTLREQYF
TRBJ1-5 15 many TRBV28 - TGTGCCAGCAGCTTTCTCCGACAGAGGGGTCAGCCCCAGCATTTT CASSFLRQRGQPQHF
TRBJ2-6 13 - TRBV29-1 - TGCAGCTCCTGGGTGGCCGGGGCCAACGTCCTGACTTTC CSSWVAGANVLTF
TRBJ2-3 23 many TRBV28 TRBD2 TGTGCCAGCAGCACCGGTAGATTGAGTCCAACCCAGACTAGCGGGAGTCCGTGGGATACGCAGTATTTT CASSTGRLSPTQTSGSPWDTQYF
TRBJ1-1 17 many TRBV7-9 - TGTGCCAGCAGCTCCCACCCAGAGGGATTTATGAACACTGAAGCTTTCTTT CASSSHPEGFMNTEAFF
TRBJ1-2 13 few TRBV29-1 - TGCAGCGCCGAGAGGACAGATAACTATGGCTACACCTTC CSAERTDNYGYTF
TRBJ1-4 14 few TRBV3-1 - TGTGCCAGCAGCCACGGACGCCGGAATGAAAAACTGTTTTTT CASSHGRRNEKLFF
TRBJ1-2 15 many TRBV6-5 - TGTGCCAGCAGCCAAACGGAGGGAGCTAACTATGGCTACACCTTC CASSQTEGANYGYTF
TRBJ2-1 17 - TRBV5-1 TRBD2 TGCGCCAGCAGCTTGGCCCCTAGCGGGAGAGAAAACAATGAGCAGTTATTC CASSLAPSGRENNEQLF
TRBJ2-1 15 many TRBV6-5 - TGTGCCAGCAGTTACTCATCGGGGCTCGACAATGAGCAGTTCTTC CASSYSSGLDNEQFF
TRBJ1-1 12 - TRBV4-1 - TGCGCCAGCAGCCAAGATCGGGCAGGAGCTTTCTTT CASSQDRAGAFF
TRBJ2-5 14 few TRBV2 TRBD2 TGTGCCAGCAGTGTTGTAGCGGGGGAAGAGACCCAGTACTTC CASSVVAGEETQYF
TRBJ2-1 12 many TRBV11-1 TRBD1 TGTGCCAGCAGCCGGGACAGTCGGGAGCAGTTCTTC CASSRDSREQFF
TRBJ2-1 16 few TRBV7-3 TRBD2 TGTGCCAGCAGCTTAAACACGGGAGGACCATACAATGAGCAGTTCTTC CASSLNTGGPYNEQFF
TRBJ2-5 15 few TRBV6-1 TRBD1 TGTGCCAGCAGTGAACCGGACAGGGGGCGGGAGACCCAGTACTTC CASSEPDRGRETQYF
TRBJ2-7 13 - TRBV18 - TGTGCCAGCTCACTTGACTCCGACTACGAGCAGTACTTC CASSLDSDYEQYF
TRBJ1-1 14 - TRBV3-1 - TGTGCCAGCAGCCAATATCCCCCCAACACTGAAGCTTTCTTT CASSQYPPNTEAFF
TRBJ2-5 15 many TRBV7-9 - TGTGCCAGCAGCCCAACAGGGTCGGGAGGAGAGACCCAGTACTTC CASSPTGSGGETQYF
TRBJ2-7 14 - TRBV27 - TGTGCCAGCAGTTCCATTTGGGGGCTCCACGAGCAGTACTTC CASSSIWGLHEQYF
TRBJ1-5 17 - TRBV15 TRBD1 TGTGCCACCAGCACCGGGACAGCCCTCGGGAGCAATCAGCCCCAGCATTTT CATSTGTALGSNQPQHF
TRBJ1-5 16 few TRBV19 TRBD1 TGTGCCAGTAGGATTCGCCCGGGACAGGGGGATCAGCCCCAGCATTTT CASRIRPGQGDQPQHF
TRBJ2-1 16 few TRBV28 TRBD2 TGTGCCAGCAGTTTCCTGAGCGGGAGCACCTACAATGAGCAGTTCTTC CASSFLSGSTYNEQFF
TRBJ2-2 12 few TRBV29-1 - TGCAGCGTGGACGAGGGGCCCGGGGAGCTGTTTTTT CSVDEGPGELFF
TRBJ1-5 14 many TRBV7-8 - TGTGCCAGCACCAGGGCAAGGGGCGATCAGCCCCAGCATTTT CASTRARGDQPQHF
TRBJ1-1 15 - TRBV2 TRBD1 TGTGCCAGCAGGCTTTTTGGACAGGGACAACCTGAAGCTTTCTTT CASRLFGQGQPEAFF
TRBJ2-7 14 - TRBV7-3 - TGTGCCAGCAGCCCCGACAGCAGCTCCTACGAGCAGTACTTC CASSPDSSSYEQYF
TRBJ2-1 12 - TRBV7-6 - TGTGCCAGCAGCTTGGACTGGAATGAGCAGTTCTTC CASSLDWNEQFF
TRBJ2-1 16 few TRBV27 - TGTGCCAGCAGTTCCTTGGGGGGGGCATCCTACAATGAGCAGTTCTTC CASSSLGGASYNEQFF
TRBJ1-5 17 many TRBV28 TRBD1 TGTGCCAGCAGCCGCGACAGGGGGTCCCTTAATCCCTTGGATCGGCATTTT CASSRDRGSLNPLDRHF
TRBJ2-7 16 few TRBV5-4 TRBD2 TGTGCCAGCACTTCCTTAACTAGCGGGGGGGTTTTGCAGCAGTACTTC CASTSLTSGGVLQQYF
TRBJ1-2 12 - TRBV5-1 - TGCGCCAGCAGCTTAAATTTCGATGGCTACACCTTC CASSLNFDGYTF
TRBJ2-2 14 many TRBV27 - TGTGCCAGCAGTTTTGGCACTCTCACCGGGGAGCTGTTTTTT CASSFGTLTGELFF
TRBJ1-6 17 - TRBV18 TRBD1 TGTGCCAGCTCACCGGTCCGGACAGGGGAGGTCAATTCACCCCTCCACTTT CASSPVRTGEVNSPLHF
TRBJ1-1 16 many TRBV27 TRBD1 TGTGCCAGCAGTTTAGTCCCCTACAGGGGTACGACTGAAGCTTTCTTT CASSLVPYRGTTEAFF
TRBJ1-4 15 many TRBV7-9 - TGTGCCAGCAGCTTAGTGTCGTACGGTAATGAAAAACTGTTTTTT CASSLVSYGNEKLFF
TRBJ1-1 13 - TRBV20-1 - TGCAGTGCTAGAGTCCCGATGGGGACTGAAGCTTTCTTT CSARVPMGTEAFF
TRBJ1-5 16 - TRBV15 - TGTGCCACCAGCAGGGATCTTGGGGTGGCATGGAAGCCCCAGCATTTT CATSRDLGVAWKPQHF